This TCR beta chain was sequenced for a study of cytomegalovirus exposure and HLA in healthy donors. Study results and limitations: Prediction of most subjects' HLA-A and HLA-B alleles by TCR beta sequences was reportedly accurate. A later examination showed that TCR association rates differed by HLA locus, with DRB1 most and HLA-C fewest.

The PCR made use of 60 Vbeta and 13 Jbeta primers. The data were produced by immunoSEQ multiplex PCR, yet TCRdb's version contains in-frame clones alone and is incomplete. The sample carries 100,000 to 150,000 clones, over 70% recorded once. Note on this clone: What it recognizes is unknown.

CDR1 SGHVS and CDR2 FQNEAQ come from the germline V gene. Trimming removed 5 bases from V and 1 base from J, with 17 bases in between. The CDR3 spans 16 residues. This TCR was sampled from a woman between 18 and 29 years old in good health and CMV-seronegative. The sample consisted of PBMCs. This chain connects TRBV7-8 to TRBJ1-1; weak D call: TRBD1 (6 bases). This CDR3 reads CASSPRVDSRNTEAFF. The CDR3 DNA reads TGTGCCAGCAGCCCCCGTGTGGACAGCCGGAACACTGAAGCTTTCTTT.